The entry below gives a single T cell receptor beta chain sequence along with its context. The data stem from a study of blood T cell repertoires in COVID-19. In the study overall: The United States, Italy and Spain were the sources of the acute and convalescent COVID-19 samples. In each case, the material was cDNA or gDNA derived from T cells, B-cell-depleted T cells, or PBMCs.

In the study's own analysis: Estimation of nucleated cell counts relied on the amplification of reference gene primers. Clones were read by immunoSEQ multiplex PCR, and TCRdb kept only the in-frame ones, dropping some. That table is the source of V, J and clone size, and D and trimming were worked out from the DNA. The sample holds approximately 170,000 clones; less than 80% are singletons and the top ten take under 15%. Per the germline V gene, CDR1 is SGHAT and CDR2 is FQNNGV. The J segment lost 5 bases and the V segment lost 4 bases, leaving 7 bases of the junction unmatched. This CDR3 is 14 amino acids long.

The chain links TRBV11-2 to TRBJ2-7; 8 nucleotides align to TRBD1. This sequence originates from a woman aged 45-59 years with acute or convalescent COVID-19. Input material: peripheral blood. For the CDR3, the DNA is TGTGCCAGCAGCTGGATCGGACAGGGTAACGAGCAGTACTTC. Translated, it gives CASSWIGQGNEQYF.